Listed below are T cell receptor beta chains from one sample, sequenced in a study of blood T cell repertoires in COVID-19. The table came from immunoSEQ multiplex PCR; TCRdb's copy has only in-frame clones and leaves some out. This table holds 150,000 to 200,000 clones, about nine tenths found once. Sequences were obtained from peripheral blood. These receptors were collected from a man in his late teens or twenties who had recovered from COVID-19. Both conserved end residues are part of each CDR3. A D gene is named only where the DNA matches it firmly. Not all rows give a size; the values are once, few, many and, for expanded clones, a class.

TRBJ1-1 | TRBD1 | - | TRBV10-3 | TGTGCCACCGAGACAGGGGATAACACTGAAGCTTTCTTT | CATETGDNTEAFF
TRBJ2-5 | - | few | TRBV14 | TGTGCCAGCAGCCAAGCCGGGACACAAGAGACCCAGTACTTC | CASSQAGTQETQYF
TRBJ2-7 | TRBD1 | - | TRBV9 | TGTGCCAGCAGCCCAATAGACAGGGGGTGGGGTTCCTACGAGCAGTACTTC | CASSPIDRGWGSYEQYF
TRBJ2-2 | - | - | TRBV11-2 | TGTGCCAGCAGCTACACACGGTACAGCGGGGAGCTGTTTTTT | CASSYTRYSGELFF
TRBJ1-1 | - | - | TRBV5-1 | TGCGCCAGCAGCTTGAGTGACACGAACACTGAAGCTTTCTTT | CASSLSDTNTEAFF
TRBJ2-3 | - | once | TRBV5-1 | TGCGCCAGCAAAAGGGACACCACTAGCACAGATACGCAGTATTTT | CASKRDTTSTDTQYF
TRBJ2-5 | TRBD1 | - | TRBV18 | TGTGCCAGCTCAGCGCAGGGGGAAGAGACCCAGTACTTC | CASSAQGEETQYF
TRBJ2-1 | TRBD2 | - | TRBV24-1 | TGTGCCACCAGTGATGCGGGGACTAGCGGCCTTGGTGAGCAGTTCTTC | CATSDAGTSGLGEQFF
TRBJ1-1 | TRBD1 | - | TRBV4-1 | TGCGCCAGCAGCCAAGATCAGGGGGCGCGCACTGAAGCTTTCTTT | CASSQDQGARTEAFF
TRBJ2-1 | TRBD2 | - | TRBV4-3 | TGCGCCAGCAGCCAAGATGCAGAGCGGGAGGGCCGTTATGAGCAGTTCTTC | CASSQDAEREGRYEQFF
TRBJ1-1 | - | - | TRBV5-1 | TGCGCCAGCAGTCGAGCAGGGGATACTGAAGCTTTCTTT | CASSRAGDTEAFF
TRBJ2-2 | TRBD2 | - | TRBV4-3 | TGCGCCAGCAGCCCACTAGCGGGAGGAGTCGCCGGGGAGCTGTTTTTT | CASSPLAGGVAGELFF
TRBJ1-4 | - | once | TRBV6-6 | TGTGCCAGCACCCAACAGGCAGCGCTTGGTGAAAAACTGTTTTTT | CASTQQAALGEKLFF
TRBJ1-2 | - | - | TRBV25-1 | TGTGCCAGCAGTGCCCAGGGAAGTCGTGGCTACACCTTC | CASSAQGSRGYTF
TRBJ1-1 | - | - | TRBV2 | TGTGCCAGCAGCCGGCAGGACATTATGAACACTGAAGCTTTCTTT | CASSRQDIMNTEAFF
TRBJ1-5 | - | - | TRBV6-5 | TGTGCCAGCCGCCGGGGGGATAGCAATCAGCCCCAGCATTTT | CASRRGDSNQPQHF
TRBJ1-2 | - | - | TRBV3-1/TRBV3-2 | TGTGCCAGCAGCCAGGGAGGCGGGAATGGCTACACCTTC | CASSQGGGNGYTF
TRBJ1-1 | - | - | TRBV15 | TGTGCCACCAGCCTGGTGACTTCCACTGAAGCTTTCTTT | CATSLVTSTEAFF
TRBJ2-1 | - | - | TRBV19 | TGTGCCAGTAGTATAGTTTATTTTGAGGGGGACTCCTACAATGAGCAGTTCTTC | CASSIVYFEGDSYNEQFF
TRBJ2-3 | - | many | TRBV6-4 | TGTGCCAGCAGTAGCGGGAGCACAGATACGCAGTATTTT | CASSSGSTDTQYF
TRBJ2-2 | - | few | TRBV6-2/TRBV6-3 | TGTGCCAGCAGCTCCCAAGCGGGCCACACCGGGGAGCTGTTTTTT | CASSSQAGHTGELFF
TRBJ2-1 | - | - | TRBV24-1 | TGTGCCACCAGTGTGGGCCTGCGTCGAGAGCAGTTCTTC | CATSVGLRREQFF
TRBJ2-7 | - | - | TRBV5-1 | TGCGCCAGCAGCTTGGTCGCGGGCCCCTCCTACGAGCAGTACTTC | CASSLVAGPSYEQYF
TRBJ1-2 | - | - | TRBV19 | TGTGCCAGTAGTTACACCTTCGGGGGTGAAGGCTATGGCTACACCTTC | CASSYTFGGEGYGYTF
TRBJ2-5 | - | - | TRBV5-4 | TGTGCCAGCAGCTGGGCTGGAGGGCGTGAGACCCAGTACTTC | CASSWAGGRETQYF
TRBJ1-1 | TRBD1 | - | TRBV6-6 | TGTGCCAGCAGTTACCCGGGACAGGCGAACACTGAAGCTTTCTTT | CASSYPGQANTEAFF
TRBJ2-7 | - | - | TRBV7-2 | TGTGCCAGCAGCTTAGGCGGGTCCCGCTCCTACGAGCAGTACTTC | CASSLGGSRSYEQYF
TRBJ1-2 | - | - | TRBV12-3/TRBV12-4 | TGTGCCAGCAGTCTATCCGTCTATGGCTACACCTTC | CASSLSVYGYTF
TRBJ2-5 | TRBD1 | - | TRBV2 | TGTGCCAGCAGTGGAGACAGGGAAGAGACCCAGTACTTC | CASSGDREETQYF
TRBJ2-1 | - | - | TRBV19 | TGTGCCAGTAGTCGGGGCGGGAACTCCTACAATGAGCAGTTCTTC | CASSRGGNSYNEQFF
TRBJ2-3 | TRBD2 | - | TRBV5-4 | TGTGCCACCGTAGCGGGGGGGGGTACGCAGTATTTT | CATVAGGGTQYF
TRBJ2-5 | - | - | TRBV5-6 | TGTGCCAGCAGCTTGCGGGCTACAGGGAACCAAGAGACCCAGTACTTC | CASSLRATGNQETQYF
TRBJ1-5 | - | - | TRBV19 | TGTGCCAGTAGTATAACACGAGGTCAGCCCCAGCATTTT | CASSITRGQPQHF
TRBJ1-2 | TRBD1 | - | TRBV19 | TGTGCCAGTAGTACTTCAACAGGGGGCATCCATGGCTACACCTTC | CASSTSTGGIHGYTF
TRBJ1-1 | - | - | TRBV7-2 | TGTGCCAGCAGCTTAGGGGGGAGGGACACTGAAGCTTTCTTT | CASSLGGRDTEAFF
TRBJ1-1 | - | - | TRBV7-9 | TGTGCCAGCAGCTCAGGCCCAGGGCGGACTGAAGCTTTCTTT | CASSSGPGRTEAFF